These 3 T cell receptor beta chains came from one sample sequenced in a study of early T cells in non-severe SARS-CoV-2 infection (dated by TCRdb to the early 2020s). Library generation was performed with 5' RACE. The data were produced on a NextSeq 500. TCRdb itself trimmed the public reads at Q25 with fastp, ran MiXCR and retained productive beta chains. Each entry is one CDR3 protein sequence, shown with its most common DNA and genes. The table for this sample lists about 56,000 distinct CDR3 sequences; less than 15% of them were counted only once. The ten biggest clones cover about 4% of the sample. The sequenced sample was whole blood, obtained at baseline. The receptor set was obtained from an adult who was a healthcare worker with PCR-confirmed SARS-CoV-2 infection or an uninfected control (not recorded which).

This clonotype was counted a few times. The rearrangement joins TRBV7-8 to TRBJ2-1; D is unresolved. There are 13 residues in the CDR3. Trimming took off 4 bases at V and 7 bases at J, with 11 bases between the two ends. The germline CDR1 and CDR2 sequences are SGHVS and FQNEAQ. CDR3 DNA: TGTGCCAGCAGCTACGAACGACAAAATGAGCAGTTCTTC. Amino acid sequence: CASSYERQNEQFF. The entire variable domain, with the rest obtained from reference TRBV7-8 and TRBJ2-1, is as follows: GAGVSQSPRYKVAKRGQDVALRCDPISGHVSLFWYQQALGQGPEFLTYFQNEAQLDKSGLPSDRFFAERPEGSVSTLKIQRTQQEDSAVYLCASSYERQNEQFFGPGTRLTVL.

This clonotype was recorded many times. The chain employs TRBV5-4 and TRBJ2-7; the D is unclear. The V end lost 4 bases, the J end lost 2 bases, and 13 bases lay between the germline ends. Germline CDR1 is SGHNT and CDR2 is YYREEE (reference sequence). The CDR3 totals 14 residues. In DNA form, the CDR3 reads TGTGCCAGCAGCCCGAAAAGGCGACCCTACGAGCAGTACTTC. It translates to CASSPKRRPYEQYF. The full variable domain, completed using reference TRBV5-4 and TRBJ2-7, is ETGVTQSPTHLIKTRGQQVTLRCSSQSGHNTVSWYQQALGQGPQFIFQYYREEENGRGNFPPRFSGLQFPNYSSELNVNALELDDSALYLCASSPKRRPYEQYFGPGTRLTVT.

The V call is TRBV3-1, the J call TRBJ2-4; 12 bases line up with TRBD1. V gave up 1 base and J gave up 8 bases; unmatched junction bases: 6. Germline CDR1 is LGHDT and CDR2 is YNNKEL (reference sequence). CDR3 length equals 16 residues. The CDR3 DNA reads as TGTGCCAGCAGCCAAGTGGGGACAGGGGGCTTTGACATTCAGTACTTC. Translating it yields CASSQVGTGGFDIQYF. Based on the CDR3 plus reference TRBV3-1 and TRBJ2-4, the full variable domain is DTAVSQTPKYLVTQMGNDKSIKCEQNLGHDTMYWYKQDSKKFLKIMFSYNNKELIINETVPNRFSPKSPDKAHLNLHINSLELGDSAVYFCASSQVGTGGFDIQYFGAGTRLSVL.